This T cell receptor (beta chain) was sequenced in a study of cytomegalovirus exposure and HLA in healthy donors. General study results and limits: Three of the chains that were CMV-associated were confirmed in vitro to be specific for CMV antigens. Segments of the TCR beta V type were, in most cases, productive about 87% or about 30% of the time in an earlier analysis. HLA alleles showed associations with about 15,000 TCR beta sequences in a later analysis, at a 0.05 false discovery rate.

With 60 Vbeta and 13 Jbeta primers, the PCR was carried out. The assay was immunoSEQ multiplex PCR, and TCRdb's table has in-frame clones only and misses some. The sample records about 120,000 clones, 15% being singletons. Regarding this clone: Its antigen is undetermined.

Germline V gene sequence: CDR1 MNHEY, CDR2 SMNVEV (reference sequence). The CDR3 consists of 17 residues. Trimming at V came to 6 bases and at J to 1 base, leaving 10 bases not matched to a gene. This receptor was obtained from a woman aged 18-29 years in good health and CMV-seronegative. The sequencing input was PBMCs. This chain links TRBV27 with TRBJ2-1; 9 nucleotides match TRBD2. The CDR3 DNA sequence: TGTGCCAGCAGGACCACCCTAGCGGGGATTTCCTACAATGAGCAGTTCTTC. Encoded protein: CASRTTLAGISYNEQFF.